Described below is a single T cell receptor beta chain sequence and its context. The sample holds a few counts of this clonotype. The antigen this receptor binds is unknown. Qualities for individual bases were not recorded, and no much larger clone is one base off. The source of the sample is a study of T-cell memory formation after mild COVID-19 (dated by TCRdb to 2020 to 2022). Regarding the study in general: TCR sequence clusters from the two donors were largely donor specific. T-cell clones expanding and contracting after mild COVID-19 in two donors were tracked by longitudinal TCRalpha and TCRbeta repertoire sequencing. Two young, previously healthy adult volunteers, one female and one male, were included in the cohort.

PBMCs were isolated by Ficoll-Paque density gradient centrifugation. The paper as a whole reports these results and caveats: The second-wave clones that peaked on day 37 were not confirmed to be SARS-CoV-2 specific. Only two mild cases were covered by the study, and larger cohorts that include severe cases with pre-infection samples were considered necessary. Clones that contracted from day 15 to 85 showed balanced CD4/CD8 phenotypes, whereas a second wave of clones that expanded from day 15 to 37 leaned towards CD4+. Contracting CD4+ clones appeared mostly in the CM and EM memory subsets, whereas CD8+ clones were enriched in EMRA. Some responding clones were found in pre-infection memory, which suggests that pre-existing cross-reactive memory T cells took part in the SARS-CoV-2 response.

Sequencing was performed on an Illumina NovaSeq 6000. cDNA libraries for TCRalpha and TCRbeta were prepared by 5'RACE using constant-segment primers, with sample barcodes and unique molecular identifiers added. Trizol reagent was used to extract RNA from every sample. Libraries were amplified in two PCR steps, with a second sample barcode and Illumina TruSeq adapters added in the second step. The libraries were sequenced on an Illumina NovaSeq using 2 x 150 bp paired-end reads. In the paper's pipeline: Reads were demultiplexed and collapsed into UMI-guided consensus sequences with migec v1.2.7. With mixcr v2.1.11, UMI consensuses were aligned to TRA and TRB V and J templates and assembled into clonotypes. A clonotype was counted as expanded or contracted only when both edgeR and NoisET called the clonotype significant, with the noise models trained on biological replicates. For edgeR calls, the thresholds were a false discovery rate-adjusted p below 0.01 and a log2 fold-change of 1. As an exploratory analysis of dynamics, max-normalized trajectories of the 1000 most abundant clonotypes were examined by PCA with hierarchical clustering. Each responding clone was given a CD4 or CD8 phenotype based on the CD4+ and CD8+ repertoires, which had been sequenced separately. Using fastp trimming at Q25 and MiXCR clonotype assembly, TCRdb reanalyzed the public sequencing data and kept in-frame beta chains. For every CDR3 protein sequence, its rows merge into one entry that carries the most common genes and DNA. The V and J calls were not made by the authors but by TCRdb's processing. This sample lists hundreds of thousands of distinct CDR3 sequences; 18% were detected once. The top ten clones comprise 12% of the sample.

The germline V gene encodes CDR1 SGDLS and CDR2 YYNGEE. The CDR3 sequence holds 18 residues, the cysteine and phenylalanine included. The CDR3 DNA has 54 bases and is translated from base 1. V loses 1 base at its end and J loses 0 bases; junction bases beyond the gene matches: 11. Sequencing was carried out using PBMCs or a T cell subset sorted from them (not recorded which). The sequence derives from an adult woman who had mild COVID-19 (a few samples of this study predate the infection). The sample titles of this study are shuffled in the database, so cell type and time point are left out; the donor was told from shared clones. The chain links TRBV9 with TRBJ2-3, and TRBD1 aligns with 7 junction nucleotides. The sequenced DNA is TGTGCCAGCAGCGTACGGGAAGGGGGCGTCCCTAGCACAGATACGCAGTATTTT. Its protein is CASSVREGGVPSTDTQYF.